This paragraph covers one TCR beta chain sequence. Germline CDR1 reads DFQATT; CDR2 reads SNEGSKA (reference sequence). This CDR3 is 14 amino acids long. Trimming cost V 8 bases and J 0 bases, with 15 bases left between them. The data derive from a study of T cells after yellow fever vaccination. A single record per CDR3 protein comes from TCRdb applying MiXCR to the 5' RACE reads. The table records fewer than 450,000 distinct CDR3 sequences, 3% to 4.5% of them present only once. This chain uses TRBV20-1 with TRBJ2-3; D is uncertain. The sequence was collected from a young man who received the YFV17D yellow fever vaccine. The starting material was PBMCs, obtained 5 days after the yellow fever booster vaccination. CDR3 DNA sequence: TGCAGTTTCAGACCCCAATTAAGCACAGATACGCAGTATTTT. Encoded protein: CSFRPQLSTDTQYF.